This entry features one TCR gamma chain sequence. Taking its sample share into account, this clone is large (0.1 to 1%). The antigen this receptor binds is unknown. Nothing much larger sits one base from this clone, and base qualities are not available. This sample is drawn from a study of Vγ9Vδ2 T cells in congenital toxoplasmosis (dated by TCRdb to the early 2020s). Regarding the complete study: The diagnosis of congenital toxoplasmosis relied on IgG, IgM and IgA serology, Western blot and an in-house interferon-gamma release assay. Repertoire sequencing was done on samples from infants at 2 months after birth and at 1 year of age. The study compared gamma and delta chain CDR3 repertoires of sorted blood gammadelta T cells between congenitally T. gondii-infected and uninfected infants. At 2 months, TCR sequencing included about 5 infected and around 10 uninfected infants, and at 1 year it included 3 infected and 4 uninfected infants. What the study reported, not specific to this receptor: Two months was the earliest age with enough suitable sample material for TCR repertoire analysis, so newborn repertoires were not sequenced. Repertoire differences between infected and uninfected infants were less clear at 1 year of age than at 2 months. At 2 months, TRGV9 and TRDV2 CDR3s of infected infants appeared to carry fewer N additions than uninfected infants, especially TRDV2-TRDJ1 sequences. High prevalence of a public TRGV9 clonotype was observed in both infected and uninfected infants. Germline-encoded fetal-type TRDV2 CDR3 sequences seemed more prevalent in infected than uninfected approximately 2-month-old infants, suggesting an in utero expansion footprint.

CDR1 and CDR2 (VTNTFY, YDVSTARD) derive from the germline V gene (reference sequence). V lost 2 bases and J lost 12 bases, and the count of bases not matched to a germline gene is 3. The CDR3 starts with the cysteine, ends with the phenylalanine, and has 11 residues. The CDR3 DNA has 33 bases and is translated from base 1. cDNA was generated in one tube by template-switch reverse transcription with TRGC- and TRDC-specific primers, using SuperScript II. The TRGC primer was designed to bind both the TRGC1 and TRGC2 constant genes. TRG and TRD amplification used the KAPA Real-Time Library Amplification Kit, with AMPure XP bead purification between steps. Index PCR with the Nextera XT Index Kit was used to attach the Illumina sequencing adapters. An Illumina MiSeq running the V2 300 kit was used to sequence the TRG and TRD amplicons, producing 150 bp paired-end reads. On the authors' methods: Before any further analysis, FastQC version 0.11.8 was used to assess read quality. Reads were aligned to GenBank TRG or TRD reference genes, and CDR3 sequences were built with MiXCR version 3.0.3. Default MiXCR settings were used, apart from assembling TRDD gene segments from 3 instead of 5 consecutive nucleotides. VDJtools version 1.2.1 calculated N additions, CDR3 length, J segment length and clonotype sharing between samples. CDR3 sequences that were out of frame or contained stop codons were left out of the analysis. To look for overlap, the infant repertoires were checked against previously published Vgamma9Vdelta2 repertoires from fetal, cord blood and adult blood. Clonotypes were called again by TCRdb from the public reads via CATT, and duplicate nucleotide sequences were then merged into one entry. TCRdb's processing, not the authors', yielded these V and J calls. This sample gives several hundred gamma-chain clones in total; about 25% of them show up just once. The top ten clones comprise around 30% of the sample.

The same treatment, consisting of spiramycin and/or pyrimethamine plus sulfadiazine plus folinic acid, was given to the mothers of both infected and uninfected infants. Every infant, whether infected or uninfected, was delivered at term, after more than 37 weeks of gestation. About 1 mL of blood was used to isolate PBMCs by Lymphoprep gradient centrifugation, after which the PBMCs were cryopreserved in liquid nitrogen and shipped to Belgium. Thawed PBMCs were labeled with Zombie NIR viability dye and stained with CD3, TCR gammadelta, Vgamma9 and Vdelta2 antibodies. Sorting of CD3+ TCRgammadelta+ T cells was performed on a FACSAria III, reaching a mean purity of roughly 98%. For each sample, the RNeasy Micro Kit was used to isolate RNA from around 10,000 sorted gammadelta T cells. The study infants had mothers who were enrolled with primary T. gondii infection during pregnancy. Peripheral blood samples from the infants were taken at an outpatient microbiology and virology center in Pavia, Italy.

The TCR comes from a child younger than 10 born to a mother with Toxoplasma gondii infection during pregnancy, either congenitally infected or uninfected (not recorded which). Recombination joined TRGV3 with TRGJP2. Sequencing used gamma-delta T cells from blood. The DNA sequence is TGTGCCACCTGGGACACTCGGATCAAGACGTTT. Its translation reads: CATWDTRIKTF.